Listed below are T cell receptor beta chains from one sample, sequenced in a study of shared clonotypes between healthy human individuals. Profiled with immunoSEQ multiplex PCR; TCRdb holds only in-frame clones, not every one. The sample has roughly 2.6 million clones; approximately 90% are singletons. Sequenced sample: naive CD4+ T cells sorted from blood. The source of these receptors is a man younger than 35 in good health. Both conserved end residues are part of each CDR3.

>TRBV27
CASSFGGQGRDEQYF
>TRBV19
CASSSGPSTDTQYF
>TRBV4-3
CASSQSRPAHSNQPQHF
>TRBV4-1
CASSQGDTQYF
>TRBV28
CASSTGGGNDHGYTF
>TRBV5-6
CASSFSGSYEQYF
>TRBV28
CASSSPLGPGHEKLFF
>TRBV2
CASSSLPPETQYF
>TRBV5-1
CATRRGSDSPLHF
>TRBV10-3
CAISRGVGANVLTF
>TRBV5-5
CASSLVGNTWNEQYF
>TRBV7-3
CASSLTTSVTDTQYF
>TRBV10-3
CAISESRGVGAKNIQYF
>TRBV19
CASSIDGSGNQPQHF
>TRBV6-5
CASSRGGELFF
>TRBV14
CASSQGGVAMYNSPLHF
>TRBV7-3
CASSFSGRAGKVYGYTF
>TRBV10-3
CAISDLLWTARGQPQHF
>TRBV18
CASSQIGGKEPQHF
>TRBV6-5
CASSYFGTATDYGYTF
>TRBV25-1
CASSGVRYEQYF
>TRBV9
CASSKGGLSTEAFF
>TRBV6-5
CASSYGGRTGEKLFF
>TRBV11-2
CASSSGTGGGANVLTF
>TRBV7-2
CASSYWAGGPDYIQYF
>TRBV25-1
CASSARLYEQYF
>TRBV18
CASSPLQQYNSPLHF
>TRBV25-1
CASRSGPYEQYF
>TRBV30
CAWSVGTGDYEQYF
>TRBV27
CASKTSGGEQNSPLHF
>TRBV30
CAWRYGDRGPYEQYF
>TRBV11-2
CASSPTVSGNTIYF
>TRBV6-4
CASSDSTHSSHREVTMNTEAFF
>TRBV18
CATSGTGSYEQYF
>TRBV6-6
CASSYSIQRNSPLHF
>TRBV5-1
CASSLEGTSGRAVLYEQYF
>TRBV19
CASSTDISTDTQYF
>TRBV5-1
CASSLEQGEQPQHF
>TRBV4-3
CASSRDLGQPQHF
>TRBV7-8
CASSFDSTDTQYF
>TRBV7-8
CASGTTPNYGYTF
>TRBV6-5
CASQRNSNTEAFF
>TRBV5-6
CASSAAGGRGEKLFF
>TRBV28
CASSDGDRGSPLHF
>TRBV5-1
CASSLTRDGLQYF
>TRBV2
CASSEEAGRTQYF
>TRBV4-1
CATRRLAGVNEQFF
>TRBV9
CASSARTVNTEAFF
>TRBV5-6
CASSSGTDTQYF
>TRBV7-2
CASSLFSGELFF
>TRBV7-9
CASSLDYLTAQHF
>TRBV6-6
CASSYSSGNTDTQYF
>TRBV7-6
CASSLDRQETQYF